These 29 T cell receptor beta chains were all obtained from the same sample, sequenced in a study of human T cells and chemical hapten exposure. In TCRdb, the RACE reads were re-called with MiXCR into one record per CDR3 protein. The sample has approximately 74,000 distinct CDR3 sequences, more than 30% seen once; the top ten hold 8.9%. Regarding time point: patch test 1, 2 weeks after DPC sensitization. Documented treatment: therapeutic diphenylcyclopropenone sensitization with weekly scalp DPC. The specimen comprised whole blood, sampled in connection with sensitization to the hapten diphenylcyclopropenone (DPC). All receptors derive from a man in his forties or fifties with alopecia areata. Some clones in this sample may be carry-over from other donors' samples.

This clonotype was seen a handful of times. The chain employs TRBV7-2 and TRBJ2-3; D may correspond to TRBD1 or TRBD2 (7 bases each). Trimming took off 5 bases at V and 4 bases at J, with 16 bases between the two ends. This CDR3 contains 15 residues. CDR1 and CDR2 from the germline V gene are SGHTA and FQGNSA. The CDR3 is CASSPTGAGADTQYF. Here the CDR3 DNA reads TGTGCCAGCAGCCCTACAGGGGCGGGGGCAGATACGCAGTATTTT.

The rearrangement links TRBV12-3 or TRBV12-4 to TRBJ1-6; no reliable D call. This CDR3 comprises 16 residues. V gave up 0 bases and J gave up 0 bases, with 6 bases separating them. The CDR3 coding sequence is TGTGCCAGCAGTTTAGCGGTTAGCTCCTATAATTCACCCCTCCACTTT. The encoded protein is CASSLAVSSYNSPLHF.

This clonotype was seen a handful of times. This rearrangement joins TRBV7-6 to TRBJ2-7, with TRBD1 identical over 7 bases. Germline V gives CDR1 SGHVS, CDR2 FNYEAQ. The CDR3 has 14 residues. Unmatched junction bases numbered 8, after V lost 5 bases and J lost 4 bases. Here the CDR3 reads CASSPWTGWYEQYF. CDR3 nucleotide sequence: TGTGCCAGCAGCCCGTGGACAGGCTGGTACGAGCAGTACTTC.

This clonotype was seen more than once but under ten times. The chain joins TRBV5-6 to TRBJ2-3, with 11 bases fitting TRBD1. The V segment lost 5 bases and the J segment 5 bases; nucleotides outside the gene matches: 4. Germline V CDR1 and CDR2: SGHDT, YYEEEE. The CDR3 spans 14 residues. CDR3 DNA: TGTGCCAGCAGGGACAGGGGGCGCGGAGATACGCAGTATTTT. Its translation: CASRDRGRGDTQYF.

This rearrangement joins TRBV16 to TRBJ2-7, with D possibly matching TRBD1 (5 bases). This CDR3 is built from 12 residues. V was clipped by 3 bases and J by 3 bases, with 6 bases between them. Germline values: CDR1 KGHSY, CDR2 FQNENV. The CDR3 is CASSHQGYEQYF. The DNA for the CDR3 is TGTGCCAGCAGCCATCAGGGCTACGAGCAGTACTTC.

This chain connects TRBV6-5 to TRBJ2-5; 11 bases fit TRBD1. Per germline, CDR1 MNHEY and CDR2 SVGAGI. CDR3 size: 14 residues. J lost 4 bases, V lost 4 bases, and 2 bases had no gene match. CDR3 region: CASSWTGGRETQYF. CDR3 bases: TGTGCCAGCAGTTGGACAGGGGGCAGAGAGACCCAGTACTTC.

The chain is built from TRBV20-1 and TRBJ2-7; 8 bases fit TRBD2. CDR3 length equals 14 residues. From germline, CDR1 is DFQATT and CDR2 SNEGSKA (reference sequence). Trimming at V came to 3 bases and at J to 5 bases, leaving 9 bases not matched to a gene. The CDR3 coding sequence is TGCAGTGCTAGTCGTAGCGGGAAGGTCGACGAGCAGTACTTC. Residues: CSASRSGKVDEQYF.

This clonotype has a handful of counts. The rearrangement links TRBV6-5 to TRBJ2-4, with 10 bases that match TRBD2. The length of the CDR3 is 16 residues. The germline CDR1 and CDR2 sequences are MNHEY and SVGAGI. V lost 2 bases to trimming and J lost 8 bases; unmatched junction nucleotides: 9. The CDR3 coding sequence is TGTGCCAGCAGTTACAGGGGGCTAGCGGGAGTTGACATTCAGTACTTC. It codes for CASSYRGLAGVDIQYF.

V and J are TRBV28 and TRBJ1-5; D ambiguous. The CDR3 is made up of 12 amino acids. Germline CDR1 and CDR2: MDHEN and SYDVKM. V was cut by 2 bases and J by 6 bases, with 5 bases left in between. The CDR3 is CASSLLGQPQHF. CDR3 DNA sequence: TGTGCCAGCAGTTTACTTGGTCAGCCCCAGCATTTT.

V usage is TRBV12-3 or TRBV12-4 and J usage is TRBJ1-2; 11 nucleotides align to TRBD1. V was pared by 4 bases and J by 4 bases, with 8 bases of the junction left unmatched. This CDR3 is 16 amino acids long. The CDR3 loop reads CASSYAPGQGVYGYTF. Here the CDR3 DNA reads TGTGCCAGCAGTTACGCCCCGGGACAGGGGGTCTATGGCTACACCTTC.

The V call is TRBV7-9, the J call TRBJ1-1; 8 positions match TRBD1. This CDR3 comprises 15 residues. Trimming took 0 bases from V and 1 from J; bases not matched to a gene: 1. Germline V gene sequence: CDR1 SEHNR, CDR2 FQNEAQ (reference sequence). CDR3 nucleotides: TGTGCCAGCAGCTTAGCTGGACAGGGGAACACTGAAGCTTTCTTT. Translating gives CASSLAGQGNTEAFF.

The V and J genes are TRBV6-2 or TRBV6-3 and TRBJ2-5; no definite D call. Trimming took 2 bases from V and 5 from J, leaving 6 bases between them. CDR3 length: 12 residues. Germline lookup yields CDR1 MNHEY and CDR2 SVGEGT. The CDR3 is CASSYEVETQYF. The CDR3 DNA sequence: TGTGCCAGCAGTTACGAGGTCGAGACCCAGTACTTC.

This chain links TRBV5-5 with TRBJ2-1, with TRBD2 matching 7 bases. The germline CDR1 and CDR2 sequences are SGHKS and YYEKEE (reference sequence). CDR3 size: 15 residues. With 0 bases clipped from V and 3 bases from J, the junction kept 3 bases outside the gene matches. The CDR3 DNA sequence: TGTGCCAGCAGCTTGGTTGGACTAGACTACAATGAGCAGTTCTTC. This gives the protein CASSLVGLDYNEQFF.

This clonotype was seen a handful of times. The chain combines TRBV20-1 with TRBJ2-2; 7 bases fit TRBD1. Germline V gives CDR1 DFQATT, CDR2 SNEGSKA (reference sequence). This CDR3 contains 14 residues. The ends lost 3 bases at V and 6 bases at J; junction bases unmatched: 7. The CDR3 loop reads CSARTGFIAGELFF. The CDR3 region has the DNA TGCAGTGCTAGGACAGGGTTTATCGCCGGGGAGCTGTTTTTT.

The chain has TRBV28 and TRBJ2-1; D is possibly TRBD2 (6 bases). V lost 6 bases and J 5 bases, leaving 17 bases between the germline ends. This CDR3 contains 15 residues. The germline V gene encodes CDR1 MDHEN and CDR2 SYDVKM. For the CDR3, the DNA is TGTGCCAGCAGCATACTATCGGGAGCCCACAATGAGCAGTTCTTC. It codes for CASSILSGAHNEQFF.

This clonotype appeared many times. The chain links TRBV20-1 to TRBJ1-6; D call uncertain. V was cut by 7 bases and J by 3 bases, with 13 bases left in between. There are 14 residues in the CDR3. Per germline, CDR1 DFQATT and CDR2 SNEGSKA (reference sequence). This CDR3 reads CSGKDGGYNSPLHF. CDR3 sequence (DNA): TGCAGTGGAAAAGATGGTGGCTATAATTCACCCCTCCACTTT.

The CDR3, as DNA: TGCAGTGCTAGACCCACTCCTCCTTCACGGGAACCGGAGTTCTTC. This gives the protein CSARPTPPSREPEFF. The chain recombines TRBV20-1 with TRBJ2-1, with a weak D call TRBD2 (5 bases). Germline CDR1 DFQATT, CDR2 SNEGSKA (reference sequence). This CDR3 is built from 15 residues. The V end lost 2 bases, the J end lost 14 bases, and 25 bases lay between the germline ends.

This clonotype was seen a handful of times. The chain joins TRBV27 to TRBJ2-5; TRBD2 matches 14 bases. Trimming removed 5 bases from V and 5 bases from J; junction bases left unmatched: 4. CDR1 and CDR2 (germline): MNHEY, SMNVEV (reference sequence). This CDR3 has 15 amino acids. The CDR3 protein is CASSLRTSGRETQYF. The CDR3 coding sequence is TGTGCCAGCAGTCTAAGGACTAGCGGGAGGGAGACCCAGTACTTC.

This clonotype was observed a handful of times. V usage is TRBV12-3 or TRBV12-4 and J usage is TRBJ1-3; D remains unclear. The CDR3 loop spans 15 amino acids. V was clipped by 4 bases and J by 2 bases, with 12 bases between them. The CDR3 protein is CASSSLTRTGNTIYF. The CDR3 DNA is TGTGCCAGCAGTTCCTTGACTAGGACTGGAAACACCATATATTTT.

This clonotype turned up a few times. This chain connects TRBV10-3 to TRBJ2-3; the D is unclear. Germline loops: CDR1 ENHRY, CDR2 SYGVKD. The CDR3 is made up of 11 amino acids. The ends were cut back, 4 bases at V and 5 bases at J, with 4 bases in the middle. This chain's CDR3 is CAISGEDTQYF. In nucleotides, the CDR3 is TGTGCCATCAGTGGGGAAGATACGCAGTATTTT.

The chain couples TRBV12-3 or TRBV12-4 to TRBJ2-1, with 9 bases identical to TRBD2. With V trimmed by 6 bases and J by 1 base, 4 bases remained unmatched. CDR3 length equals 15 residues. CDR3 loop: CASRAREGSYNEQFF. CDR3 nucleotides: TGTGCCAGCAGGGCGCGGGAGGGGTCCTACAATGAGCAGTTCTTC.

In DNA, the CDR3 is TGTGCCAGCAGTTTACTTGGGCCAGGTGAAAAACTGTTTTTT. Protein product: CASSLLGPGEKLFF. The rearrangement joins TRBV12-3 or TRBV12-4 to TRBJ1-4; D is uncertain. This CDR3 contains 14 residues. The V gene lost 2 bases and the J gene lost 7 bases, with 11 bases spanning the gap.

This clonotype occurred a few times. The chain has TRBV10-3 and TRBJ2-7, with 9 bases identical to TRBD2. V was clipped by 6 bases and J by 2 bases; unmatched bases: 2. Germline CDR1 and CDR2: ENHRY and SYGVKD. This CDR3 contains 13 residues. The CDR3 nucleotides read TGTGCCATCAGGGCGGGAGGGCCCTACGAGCAGTACTTC. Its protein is CAIRAGGPYEQYF.

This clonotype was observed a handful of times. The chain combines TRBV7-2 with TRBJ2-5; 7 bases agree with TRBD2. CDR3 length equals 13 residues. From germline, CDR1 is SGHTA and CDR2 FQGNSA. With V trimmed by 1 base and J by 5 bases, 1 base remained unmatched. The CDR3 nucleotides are TGTGCCAGCAGCTTAGTTAGCGGGGAGACCCAGTACTTC. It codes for CASSLVSGETQYF.

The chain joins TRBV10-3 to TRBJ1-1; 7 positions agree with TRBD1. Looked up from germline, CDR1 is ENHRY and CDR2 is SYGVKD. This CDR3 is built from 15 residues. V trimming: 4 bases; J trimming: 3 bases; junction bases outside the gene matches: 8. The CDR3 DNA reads TGTGCCATCAGTGGAGGGACCGGGACAGACACTGAAGCTTTCTTT. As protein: CAISGGTGTDTEAFF.

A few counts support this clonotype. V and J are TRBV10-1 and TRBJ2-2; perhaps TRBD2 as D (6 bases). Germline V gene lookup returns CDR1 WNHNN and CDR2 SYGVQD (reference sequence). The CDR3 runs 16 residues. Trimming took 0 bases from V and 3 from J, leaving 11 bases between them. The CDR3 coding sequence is TGCGCCAGCAGTGAGTCGAGGGACTCACACACCGGGGAGCTGTTTTTT. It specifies CASSESRDSHTGELFF.

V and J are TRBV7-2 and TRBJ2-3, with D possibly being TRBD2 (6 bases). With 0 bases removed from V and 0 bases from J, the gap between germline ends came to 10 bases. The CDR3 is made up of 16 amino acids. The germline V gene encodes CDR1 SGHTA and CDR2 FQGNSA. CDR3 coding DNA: TGTGCCAGCAGCTTAGCGCTAGCGCAGAGCACAGATACGCAGTATTTT. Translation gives CASSLALAQSTDTQYF.

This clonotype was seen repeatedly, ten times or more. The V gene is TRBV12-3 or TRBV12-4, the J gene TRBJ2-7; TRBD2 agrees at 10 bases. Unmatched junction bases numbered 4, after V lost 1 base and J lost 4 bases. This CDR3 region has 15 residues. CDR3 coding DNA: TGTGCCAGCAGTTTAGTAGCGGGAGGCGGATACGAGCAGTACTTC. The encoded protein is CASSLVAGGGYEQYF.

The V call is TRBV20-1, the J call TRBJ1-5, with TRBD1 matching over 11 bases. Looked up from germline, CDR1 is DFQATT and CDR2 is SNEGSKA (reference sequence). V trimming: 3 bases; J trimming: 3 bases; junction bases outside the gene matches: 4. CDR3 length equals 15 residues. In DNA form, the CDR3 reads TGCAGTGCTAGGGGGGGACAGGGGGACAATCAGCCCCAGCATTTT. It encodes CSARGGQGDNQPQHF.